Below, 32 T cell receptor beta chains from the same sample are listed, as sequenced in a study of blood T cell repertoires in COVID-19. Assay used: immunoSEQ multiplex PCR; TCRdb lists only in-frame clones, some missing. The repertoire includes more than 150,000 clones, around 85% of them detected once, and around 20% sits in the top ten. Sequenced sample: peripheral blood. Every receptor here comes from a man between 65 and 85 years old with active or convalescent COVID-19.

The chain uses TRBV28 and TRBJ1-2; a weak D match, TRBD1 (5 bases). Germline values: CDR1 MDHEN, CDR2 SYDVKM. Trimming removed 7 bases from V and 4 bases from J, with 13 bases in between. CDR3 length: 13 residues. This CDR3 is CASTAGGSYGYTF. The CDR3 DNA is TGTGCCAGCACCGCGGGGGGAAGCTATGGCTACACCTTC.

This chain uses TRBV6-5 with TRBJ2-6; perhaps TRBD2 as D (6 bases). CDR1 is MNHEY and CDR2 is SVGAGI in the germline V gene. V was cut by 0 bases and J by 0 bases, with 6 bases left in between. The CDR3 has 16 amino acids. Here the CDR3 DNA reads TGTGCCAGCAGTTACTCCGGGAGCTCTGGGGCCAACGTCCTGACTTTC. The encoded protein is CASSYSGSSGANVLTF.

The rearrangement links TRBV28 to TRBJ1-3; weak D call: TRBD1 (5 bases). Germline V gene lookup returns CDR1 MDHEN and CDR2 SYDVKM. The CDR3 loop spans 17 amino acids. The V end was cut by 5 bases, the J end by 0 bases, with 17 bases between. The DNA for the CDR3 is TGTGCCAGCAGTCCCGGGGGAACGGGGTCCTCTGGAAACACCATATATTTT. Encoded protein: CASSPGGTGSSGNTIYF.

The V call is TRBV2, the J call TRBJ2-1; 7 positions agree with TRBD2. The length of the CDR3 is 15 residues. Looked up from germline, CDR1 is SNHLY and CDR2 is FYNNEI. The junction had 10 bases not matched to a gene; V was cut back by 6 bases and J by 5 bases. The CDR3 DNA follows: TGTGCCAGCAGGCGGCGGTGGGAGGGAAACAATGAGCAGTTCTTC. It specifies CASRRRWEGNNEQFF.

The gene calls are TRBV6-5 and TRBJ2-2; D gene ambiguous. The CDR3 totals 13 residues. Trimming took 5 bases from V and 5 from J, leaving 9 bases between them. CDR1 is MNHEY and CDR2 is SVGAGI in the germline V gene. This CDR3 reads CASSPPGTGELFF. Here the CDR3 DNA reads TGTGCCAGCAGTCCGCCGGGTACCGGGGAGCTGTTTTTT.

J is TRBJ2-7 and V is TRBV12-3 or TRBV12-4, with no clear D. The CDR3 consists of 12 residues. V was pared by 6 bases and J by 0 bases, with 6 bases between. CDR3 amino acids: CASSSGSYEQYF. The CDR3 coding sequence is TGTGCCAGCAGCTCCGGCTCCTACGAGCAGTACTTC.

The chain uses TRBV6-5 and TRBJ1-4; weak D call: TRBD1 (6 bases). The ends were cut back, 6 bases at V and 7 bases at J, with 18 bases in the middle. The CDR3 runs to 15 residues. CDR1 is MNHEY and CDR2 is SVGAGI in the germline V gene. As DNA, the CDR3 is TGTGCCAGCAGGCTCCACGGACTCAGGGGTGAAAAACTGTTTTTT. Amino acid sequence: CASRLHGLRGEKLFF.

This clone was found a few times. The chain carries TRBV27 and TRBJ2-5; D is undetermined. Germline CDR1 reads MNHEY; CDR2 reads SMNVEV (reference sequence). CDR3 length: 10 amino acids. V was trimmed by 5 bases and J by 6 bases, leaving 4 bases between them. CDR3 coding DNA: TGTGCCAGCAGTCCAAAGACCCAGTACTTC. Protein: CASSPKTQYF.

The V and J genes are TRBV7-9 and TRBJ2-2, with D possibly TRBD1 on 5 matching bases. From germline, CDR1 is SEHNR and CDR2 FQNEAQ (reference sequence). The length of the CDR3 is 16 residues. Trimming cost V 1 base and J 5 bases, with 14 bases left between them. This chain's CDR3 is CASSLVAGRGTGELFF. CDR3 nucleotides: TGTGCCAGCAGCTTAGTGGCAGGGCGCGGTACCGGGGAGCTGTTTTTT.

The chain combines TRBV18 with TRBJ1-2; 8 bases map to TRBD1. Germline V gene sequence: CDR1 KGHSH, CDR2 LQKENI. V lost 5 bases to trimming and J lost 5 bases; unmatched junction nucleotides: 7. This CDR3 is built from 14 residues. CDR3 nucleotides: TGTGCCAGCTCAGCCTCGGGACAGGCGTATGGCTACACCTTC. Its translation: CASSASGQAYGYTF.

V gene TRBV7-2 combines with J gene TRBJ2-6, with unresolved D. The germline V gene encodes CDR1 SGHTA and CDR2 FQGNSA. The CDR3 is made up of 15 amino acids. Deletions cut 4 bases from V and 0 bases from J, with 7 bases between. CDR3 protein: CASSSVSSGANVLTF. Here the CDR3 DNA reads TGTGCCAGCAGCTCCGTGAGCTCTGGGGCCAACGTCCTGACTTTC.

CDR3 DNA: TGCAGTGCTAGTACGCCGTGGGCCCTGGGCACAGATACGCAGTATTTT. Its protein is CSASTPWALGTDTQYF. This chain links TRBV20-1 with TRBJ2-3; no clear D gene. Germline V CDR1 and CDR2: DFQATT, SNEGSKA (reference sequence). This CDR3 contains 16 residues. V gave up 3 bases and J gave up 1 base, with 17 bases separating them.

V is TRBV9 and J is TRBJ1-3, with D perhaps matching TRBD1 (5 bases). CDR3 length equals 19 residues. Trimming removed 2 bases from V and 0 bases from J, with 21 bases in between. Germline CDR1 and CDR2: SGDLS and YYNGEE. The CDR3 reads CASSVSARHRTGSGNTIYF. In DNA, the CDR3 is TGTGCCAGCAGCGTCTCGGCGAGACACAGAACAGGCTCTGGAAACACCATATATTTT.

The rearrangement joins TRBV6-5 to TRBJ2-3; 7 nucleotides match TRBD1. Germline CDR1 reads MNHEY; CDR2 reads SVGAGI. This CDR3 is 14 amino acids long. V lost 5 bases and J lost 2; bases outside the gene matches: 4. In DNA form, the CDR3 reads TGTGCCAGCAGTAGACAGGGTAACACAGATACGCAGTATTTT. Translated: CASSRQGNTDTQYF.

The chain recombines TRBV19 with TRBJ1-1; a possible D gene is TRBD1 (6 bases). The CDR3 extends over 15 amino acids. Per germline, CDR1 LNHDA and CDR2 SQIVND (reference sequence). V lost 6 bases, J lost 4 bases, and 18 bases lay in between. The CDR3 nucleotides are TGTGCCAGTAGACAGGGAGAGGTCCTGGGCACTGAAGCTTTCTTT. It translates to CASRQGEVLGTEAFF.

This chain joins TRBV5-1 and TRBJ2-2; a weak D match, TRBD2 (7 bases). Germline loops: CDR1 SGHRS, CDR2 YFSETQ. V lost 0 bases and J 4 bases, leaving 13 bases between the germline ends. There are 16 residues in the CDR3. Here the CDR3 reads CASSLVVGGPTGELFF. The CDR3 region has the DNA TGCGCCAGCAGCTTGGTGGTCGGGGGGCCCACCGGGGAGCTGTTTTTT.

CDR3 residues: CAWGFGLDRANQPQHF. DNA for the CDR3: TGTGCCTGGGGGTTCGGTTTGGACAGGGCCAATCAGCCCCAGCATTTT. This chain joins TRBV30 and TRBJ1-5; TRBD1 matches at 8 bases. The CDR3 covers 16 residues. Germline CDR1 and CDR2: GTSNPN and SVGIG (reference sequence). V dropped 5 bases and J dropped 3; count of bases not matched to a gene: 12. Using reference TRBV30 and TRBJ1-5 for the parts outside the CDR3, the full variable domain is SQTIHQWPATLVQPVGSPLSLECTVEGTSNPNLYWYRQAAGRGLQLLFYSVGIGQISSEVPQNLSASRPQDRQFILSSKKLLLSDSGFYLCAWGFGLDRANQPQHFGDGTRLSIL.

The chain has TRBV7-9 and TRBJ2-1; D unclear. Germline loops: CDR1 SEHNR, CDR2 FQNEAQ (reference sequence). This CDR3 contains 17 residues. Trimming cost V 4 bases and J 9 bases, with 25 bases left between them. This chain's CDR3 is CASSSPSSGSRQSEQFF. The CDR3 coding sequence is TGTGCCAGCAGCTCACCCTCCTCCGGGTCTCGCCAAAGTGAGCAGTTCTTC.

The chain is built from TRBV7-2 and TRBJ1-6; D remains unclear. The germline gives CDR1 SGHTA, CDR2 FQGNSA. CDR3 length: 14 residues. V gave up 5 bases and J gave up 7 bases, with 12 bases separating them. The CDR3 here is CASSLRGPNSPLHF. The CDR3 region has the DNA TGTGCCAGCAGCCTCCGTGGGCCGAATTCACCCCTCCACTTT.

J is TRBJ2-1 and V is TRBV29-1; maybe TRBD1 (6 bases). Trimming cost V 7 bases and J 5 bases, with 18 bases left between them. This CDR3 has 14 amino acids. Germline loops: CDR1 SQVTM, CDR2 ANQGSEA. Here the CDR3 DNA reads TGCAGCGCTGGTCCTGGCAGGGGAAACAATGAGCAGTTCTTC. Protein: CSAGPGRGNNEQFF.

The chain carries TRBV7-2 and TRBJ1-1; possible D gene TRBD1, 5 bases. Germline CDR1 reads SGHTA; CDR2 reads FQGNSA. CDR3 size: 14 residues. The V and J ends lost 6 bases and 0 bases respectively, with 11 bases between them. CDR3 coding DNA: TGTGCCAGCAGACCCCGGGGGATGAACACTGAAGCTTTCTTT. This encodes CASRPRGMNTEAFF. The full variable domain, with the rest looked up from reference TRBV7-2 and TRBJ1-1, is GAGVSQSPSNKVTEKGKDVELRCDPISGHTALYWYRQSLGQGLEFLIYFQGNSAPDKSGLPSDRFSAERTGGSVSTLTIQRTQQEDSAVYLCASRPRGMNTEAFFGQGTRLTVV.

V usage is TRBV27 and J usage is TRBJ2-2; tentatively, D is TRBD2 (5 bases). CDR1 and CDR2 (germline): MNHEY, SMNVEV (reference sequence). V lost 8 bases and J lost 6, with 10 bases in between. This CDR3 is 12 amino acids long. The CDR3 region has the DNA TGTGCCAGCGGTGGGAGCTCCGGGGAGCTGTTTTTT. This translates into CASGGSSGELFF.

On this clone: The DNA is omitted, as the CDR3 cannot be located on it reliably, and the CDR3 follows TCRdb's listing. V gene TRBV28 combines with J gene TRBJ1-6; TRBD1 reflects the table's D call only, with no check against the DNA. The CDR3 contains 17 residues when both ends are counted. CDR1 is MDHEN and CDR2 is SYDVKM in the germline V gene. The CDR3 spells CASSSSEQLPYNSPLHF.

The CDR3 spells CASITTGANYGYTF. In DNA, the CDR3 is TGTGCCAGTATCACGACAGGGGCTAACTATGGCTACACCTTC. The V gene is TRBV19, the J gene TRBJ1-2, with 8 bases matching TRBD1. The CDR3 covers 14 residues. The trim removed 7 bases at V and 0 bases at J, leaving 4 bases unmatched. The germline CDR1 and CDR2 sequences are LNHDA and SQIVND (reference sequence).

The rearrangement links TRBV7-9 to TRBJ2-7; 9 bases line up with TRBD1. After removal of 1 base from V and 6 bases from J, the junction contained 10 bases not matched to a gene. Per germline, CDR1 SEHNR and CDR2 FQNEAQ (reference sequence). The CDR3 runs to 16 residues. In DNA, the CDR3 is TGTGCCAGCAGCTTAGTGTTATCCAACAGGGGGCGCGAGCAGTACTTC. Translating gives CASSLVLSNRGREQYF.

The J gene is TRBJ1-1, the V gene TRBV28; D call uncertain. The germline gives CDR1 MDHEN, CDR2 SYDVKM. This CDR3 has 12 amino acids. V lost 2 bases and J lost 10, with 11 bases in between. The CDR3 sequence: CASSLVAYGAFF. CDR3 DNA: TGTGCCAGCAGTTTAGTGGCATATGGAGCTTTCTTT.

This clone was seen once. J is TRBJ1-2 and V is TRBV5-4; no definite D call. The V end was cut by 2 bases, the J end by 2 bases, with 7 bases between. CDR1 and CDR2 (germline): SGHNT, YYREEE (reference sequence). CDR3 length equals 13 residues. CDR3 residues: CASSLGGNYGYTF. The CDR3 region has the DNA TGTGCCAGCAGCTTAGGAGGGAACTATGGCTACACCTTC.

This clone was counted a few times. The chain combines TRBV4-3 with TRBJ2-1; tentative D call: TRBD1 (6 bases). Trimming shortened V by 4 bases and J by 3 bases, and 13 bases separated the two germline ends. CDR3 length: 15 residues. Germline V gene data show CDR1 as LGHNA and CDR2 as YSLEER. The CDR3 DNA sequence: TGCGCCAGCAGCCGCTCTCGGGACATCTACAATGAGCAGTTCTTC. Its translation is CASSRSRDIYNEQFF.

This chain links TRBV5-4 with TRBJ1-2, with D possibly TRBD1 on 6 matching bases. Germline CDR1 reads SGHNT; CDR2 reads YYREEE (reference sequence). The ends were cut back, 9 bases at V and 3 bases at J, with 12 bases in the middle. This CDR3 spans 12 amino acids. The CDR3 spells CAIQGSHYGYTF. Here the CDR3 DNA reads TGTGCCATACAGGGATCGCACTATGGCTACACCTTC.

The V call is TRBV5-8, the J call TRBJ1-1; tentative D call: TRBD1 (5 bases). Germline CDR1 SGHTS, CDR2 YDEGEE. V lost 0 bases, J lost 3 bases, and 9 bases lay in between. This CDR3 is 14 amino acids long. This CDR3 is CASSLDDRDTEAFF. As DNA, the CDR3 is TGTGCCAGCAGCTTGGATGACAGAGACACTGAAGCTTTCTTT.

This sequence joins TRBV6-1 and TRBJ1-6, with 9 bases that match TRBD1. Trimming took 4 bases from V and 4 from J; bases not matched to a gene: 8. Looked up from germline, CDR1 is MNHNS and CDR2 is SASEGT. The CDR3 has 17 amino acids. The CDR3 nucleotides read TGTGCCAGCAGTGGTCAACAGGGGGCTTTTTATAATTCACCCCTCCACTTT. Protein sequence: CASSGQQGAFYNSPLHF.

The J gene is TRBJ1-2, the V gene TRBV14; D gene ambiguous. CDR1 SGHDN and CDR2 FVKESK come from the germline V gene. The CDR3 covers 16 residues. Trimming removed 4 bases from V and 0 bases from J, with 15 bases in between. The CDR3 reads CASSRGGLPANYGYTF. The CDR3 coding sequence is TGTGCCAGCAGCCGAGGCGGCCTTCCAGCTAACTATGGCTACACCTTC.